Listed below are T cell receptor beta chains from one sample, sequenced in a study of graft-versus-host responses after intestinal transplantation. Generated by immunoSEQ multiplex PCR, the TCRdb table keeps only in-frame clones and is missing some. The sample includes some 110,000 clones, roughly 87% of them seen just once. Antigens for these TCRs are unknown. The sequencing used unstimulated CD4+ T cells sorted from spleen or lymph node cells, collected before intestinal transplant. These receptors came from a human donor who received an intestinal transplant. Both conserved end residues are part of each CDR3. D genes are given only for firm matches. Not all rows give a size; the values are once, few, many and, for expanded clones, a class.

D gene: -; clone size: -; J gene: TRBJ2-1; V gene: TRBV4-1; CDR3 DNA: TGCGCCAGCAGCCAAGGGGCCCGGGGCCACCAGAGCTCCTACAATGAGCAGTTCTTC; CDR3 protein: CASSQGARGHQSSYNEQFF
D gene: TRBD1; clone size: -; J gene: TRBJ2-3; V gene: TRBV7-3; CDR3 DNA: TGTGCCAGCAGCTTAGGCGGACAGGCCGACACAGATACGCAGTATTTT; CDR3 protein: CASSLGGQADTDTQYF
D gene: TRBD2; clone size: -; J gene: TRBJ2-2; V gene: TRBV11-2; CDR3 DNA: TGTGCCAGCAGCTCGACACGGGGGGTTACCGGGGAGCTGTTTTTT; CDR3 protein: CASSSTRGVTGELFF
D gene: -; clone size: -; J gene: TRBJ1-2; V gene: TRBV15; CDR3 DNA: TGTGCCACCAGCAGAGACAGGGGCTATGGCTACACCTTC; CDR3 protein: CATSRDRGYGYTF
D gene: TRBD2; clone size: -; J gene: TRBJ2-7; V gene: TRBV19; CDR3 DNA: TGTGCCAGTAGTCCAATGACTAGCGGGAGATCCGAGCAGTACTTC; CDR3 protein: CASSPMTSGRSEQYF
D gene: TRBD1; clone size: -; J gene: TRBJ1-1; V gene: TRBV19; CDR3 DNA: TGTGCCAGTGACCAGGGGGCGAACACTGAAGCTTTCTTT; CDR3 protein: CASDQGANTEAFF
D gene: -; clone size: -; J gene: TRBJ2-2; V gene: TRBV5-5; CDR3 DNA: TGTGCCAGCAGTGGTGTCGGGGGTGCGAACACCGGGGAGCTGTTTTTT; CDR3 protein: CASSGVGGANTGELFF
D gene: -; clone size: -; J gene: TRBJ1-6; V gene: TRBV6-6; CDR3 DNA: TGTGCCAGCAGTTACTCGGGGAGCCCCTATAATTCACCCCTCCACTTT; CDR3 protein: CASSYSGSPYNSPLHF
D gene: TRBD1; clone size: -; J gene: TRBJ2-7; V gene: TRBV10-2; CDR3 DNA: TGCGCCAGCAGTGAGCGCAGGGGGCCAGGCGAGCAGTACTTC; CDR3 protein: CASSERRGPGEQYF
D gene: TRBD2; clone size: once; J gene: TRBJ2-5; V gene: TRBV5-6; CDR3 DNA: TGTGCCAGCAGCTCCATACTAGCGGGGGTTGGGCAAGAGACCCAGTACTTC; CDR3 protein: CASSSILAGVGQETQYF
D gene: TRBD1; clone size: -; J gene: TRBJ1-6; V gene: TRBV2; CDR3 DNA: TGTGCCAGTAGACAGGGGGGTAGTAATTCACCCCTCCACTTT; CDR3 protein: CASRQGGSNSPLHF
D gene: -; clone size: -; J gene: TRBJ1-2; V gene: TRBV10-3; CDR3 DNA: TGTGCCACGGCGCCCCAGGGTAACTATGGCTACACCTTC; CDR3 protein: CATAPQGNYGYTF
D gene: TRBD2; clone size: -; J gene: TRBJ2-7; V gene: TRBV7-9; CDR3 DNA: TGTGCCAGCAGCTTAACGGCTAGCGGGGGCCGCGAGCAGTACTTC; CDR3 protein: CASSLTASGGREQYF
D gene: -; clone size: -; J gene: TRBJ2-1; V gene: TRBV4-1; CDR3 DNA: TGCGCCAGCAGCCAAGATAGGGCTAGCCACAATGAGCAGTTCTTC; CDR3 protein: CASSQDRASHNEQFF
D gene: -; clone size: -; J gene: TRBJ1-4; V gene: TRBV10-3; CDR3 DNA: TGTGCCATCAGTGAGTCCCGCCCGGAGCTCGCTGGGGATGAAAAACTGTTTTTT; CDR3 protein: CAISESRPELAGDEKLFF
D gene: -; clone size: -; J gene: TRBJ1-2; V gene: TRBV29-1; CDR3 DNA: TGCAGCGTTGGGGGGAGACAGCAAACTAACTATGGCTACACCTTC; CDR3 protein: CSVGGRQQTNYGYTF
D gene: -; clone size: -; J gene: TRBJ1-1; V gene: TRBV7-3; CDR3 DNA: TGTGCCAGCAGCTTAATGGGGGGGACCACTGAAGCTTTCTTT; CDR3 protein: CASSLMGGTTEAFF
D gene: -; clone size: -; J gene: TRBJ2-3; V gene: TRBV10-3; CDR3 DNA: TGTGCCATCAGTGAGTCAAGGGGTTCAGATACGCAGTATTTT; CDR3 protein: CAISESRGSDTQYF
D gene: TRBD2; clone size: few; J gene: TRBJ2-1; V gene: TRBV11-1; CDR3 DNA: TGTGCCAGCAGACAGGGACTAGCGGGGCCTTACAATGAGCAGTTCTTC; CDR3 protein: CASRQGLAGPYNEQFF
D gene: -; clone size: -; J gene: TRBJ2-1; V gene: TRBV19; CDR3 DNA: TGTGCCAGTATGAATTTTTTGGGTGAGCAGTTCTTC; CDR3 protein: CASMNFLGEQFF
D gene: TRBD1; clone size: -; J gene: TRBJ1-4; V gene: TRBV19; CDR3 DNA: TGTGCCAGTACAACCGGGACAGGGGGTTTTACTAATGAAAAACTGTTTTTT; CDR3 protein: CASTTGTGGFTNEKLFF
D gene: TRBD2; clone size: -; J gene: TRBJ2-1; V gene: TRBV10-3; CDR3 DNA: TGTGCCATCAGTGAGTTGCCGGGGACTAGCGGGACCTCCTACAATGAGCAGTTCTTC; CDR3 protein: CAISELPGTSGTSYNEQFF
D gene: TRBD1; clone size: -; J gene: TRBJ1-6; V gene: TRBV6-6; CDR3 DNA: TGTGCCAGCAGTTATACCTCGACAGGGGACGGATCACCCCTCCACTTT; CDR3 protein: CASSYTSTGDGSPLHF
D gene: -; clone size: -; J gene: TRBJ2-5; V gene: TRBV29-1; CDR3 DNA: TGCAGCGTTGTGGTTTGGGAGACCCAGTACTTC; CDR3 protein: CSVVVWETQYF
D gene: TRBD1; clone size: once; J gene: TRBJ1-4; V gene: TRBV7-9; CDR3 DNA: TGTGCCAGCAGCTTATTTGGACAGGGGCCCGATTTTGAAAAACTGTTTTTT; CDR3 protein: CASSLFGQGPDFEKLFF
D gene: -; clone size: once; J gene: TRBJ2-5; V gene: TRBV28; CDR3 DNA: TGTGCCAGCAGTTTTGCCCCGGAGCTGCGGTCATGGGACCAAGAGACCCAGTACTTC; CDR3 protein: CASSFAPELRSWDQETQYF
D gene: -; clone size: -; J gene: TRBJ2-2; V gene: TRBV5-1; CDR3 DNA: TGCGCCAGCAGCTCATCCCCTCAGGGGAACACCGGGGAGCTGTTTTTT; CDR3 protein: CASSSSPQGNTGELFF
D gene: TRBD1; clone size: once; J gene: TRBJ2-5; V gene: TRBV5-1; CDR3 DNA: TGCGCCAGCAGCCAGGGGGCGCGGGAGACCCAGTACTTC; CDR3 protein: CASSQGARETQYF
D gene: -; clone size: few; J gene: TRBJ1-6; V gene: TRBV28; CDR3 DNA: TGTGCCAGCAGTTTAAGGGTCGTCTATAATTCACCCCTCCACTTT; CDR3 protein: CASSLRVVYNSPLHF
D gene: TRBD2; clone size: -; J gene: TRBJ2-1; V gene: TRBV7-3; CDR3 DNA: TGTGCCAGCAACCAGGGGCCGGGACTAGCGGGGAGTGAGCAGTTCTTC; CDR3 protein: CASNQGPGLAGSEQFF
D gene: -; clone size: -; J gene: TRBJ2-1; V gene: TRBV10-1; CDR3 DNA: TGCGCCAGCAGTGAGTCTCGGGCCGATGAGCAGTTCTTC; CDR3 protein: CASSESRADEQFF
D gene: -; clone size: -; J gene: TRBJ1-1; V gene: TRBV6-1; CDR3 DNA: TGTGCCAGCAGTGATTTTAGCCAAGAGAGCACTGAAGCTTTCTTT; CDR3 protein: CASSDFSQESTEAFF
D gene: TRBD1; clone size: -; J gene: TRBJ2-5; V gene: TRBV4-1; CDR3 DNA: TGCGCCAGCAGCCATGCCGGACAGGTCAAAGAGACCCAGTACTTC; CDR3 protein: CASSHAGQVKETQYF
D gene: -; clone size: -; J gene: TRBJ2-1; V gene: TRBV7-2; CDR3 DNA: TGTGCCAGCAGCTTATCCAGATACCCGCAGTTCTTC; CDR3 protein: CASSLSRYPQFF
D gene: -; clone size: -; J gene: TRBJ1-1; V gene: TRBV27; CDR3 DNA: TGTGCCAGCAGTCCCTACATCGGGGCAGGTTATGATGAAGCTTTCTTT; CDR3 protein: CASSPYIGAGYDEAFF
D gene: -; clone size: -; J gene: TRBJ1-1; V gene: TRBV28; CDR3 DNA: TGTGCCAGCAGTTTAATCGGACGGAGGAACACTGAAGCTTTCTTT; CDR3 protein: CASSLIGRRNTEAFF
D gene: TRBD1; clone size: few; J gene: TRBJ1-5; V gene: TRBV6-1; CDR3 DNA: TGTGCCAGCAGTGAAGCGCGGGACAGGCTGAGGCCCCAGCATTTT; CDR3 protein: CASSEARDRLRPQHF
D gene: TRBD1; clone size: -; J gene: TRBJ1-3; V gene: TRBV9; CDR3 DNA: TGTGCCAGCAGCTTAACAGGGGACACCATATATTTT; CDR3 protein: CASSLTGDTIYF
D gene: TRBD2; clone size: once; J gene: TRBJ2-7; V gene: TRBV9; CDR3 DNA: TGTGCCAGCAGCGTAGGGTGGGGGGGTCCCTACGAGCAGTACTTC; CDR3 protein: CASSVGWGGPYEQYF
D gene: -; clone size: -; J gene: TRBJ1-3; V gene: TRBV6-6; CDR3 DNA: TGTGCCAGCAGTCCGTCGGAGGGGGCTGGAAACACCATATATTTT; CDR3 protein: CASSPSEGAGNTIYF
D gene: -; clone size: few; J gene: TRBJ2-7; V gene: TRBV11-2; CDR3 DNA: TGTGCCAGCAGCCAAAGGGACCAATCCCAGGAGCAGTACTTC; CDR3 protein: CASSQRDQSQEQYF
D gene: -; clone size: -; J gene: TRBJ2-3; V gene: TRBV29-1; CDR3 DNA: TGCAGCGTCTCCATTGGGGGAGATACGCAGTATTTT; CDR3 protein: CSVSIGGDTQYF
D gene: -; clone size: -; J gene: TRBJ2-3; V gene: TRBV2; CDR3 DNA: TGTGCCAGCAGACTAAGCGGTAGCACAGATACGCAGTATTTT; CDR3 protein: CASRLSGSTDTQYF
D gene: TRBD1; clone size: -; J gene: TRBJ2-2; V gene: TRBV15; CDR3 DNA: TGTGCCACCAGCCCCCGGGACAGGGTCACCGGGGAGCTGTTTTTT; CDR3 protein: CATSPRDRVTGELFF
D gene: TRBD2; clone size: few; J gene: TRBJ2-3; V gene: TRBV4-1; CDR3 DNA: TGCGCCAGCAGCGAAGGCGGGGGTACAGATACGCAGTATTTT; CDR3 protein: CASSEGGGTDTQYF
D gene: TRBD1; clone size: -; J gene: TRBJ2-1; V gene: TRBV19; CDR3 DNA: TGTGCCAGTAGTATACACAGGGGGCTGCAGTTCTTC; CDR3 protein: CASSIHRGLQFF